This T cell receptor beta chain originates from a study of T-cell reconstitution after alpha-beta-depleted transplantation in children. Study-level findings and limits: From newly produced T cells came most of the T-cell counts and diversity one year after transplant. Several hundred expanded graft clones reportedly supplied alpha-beta T cells about two months after transplant. For some patients, TCRbeta diversity was high at day 60 because of recipient T cells and thymic progenitors that survived.

The J segment lost 1 base and the V segment lost 1 base, leaving 12 bases of the junction unmatched. CDR3 length equals 19 residues. Per the germline V gene, CDR1 is ENHRY and CDR2 is SYGVKD. About this clonotype itself: Its antigen is unknown.

TCRbeta library preparation incorporated unique molecular identifiers. Using its own MiXCR run on the PCR reads, TCRdb lists one record per CDR3 protein. The sample has about 220,000 distinct CDR3 sequences; more than 15% are singletons. The clonotype was recovered from a male patient between 2 and 15 years old who had a stem cell transplant for acute lymphoblastic leukemia, so the T cells may come from the graft donor. The material was PBMCs, mostly from graft donor cells, obtained 360 days after TCRalphabeta/CD19-depleted stem cell transplant. This rearrangement joins TRBV10-3 to TRBJ2-4, with 8 bases fitting TRBD1. CDR3 region: CAISECRTGLHLAKNIQYF. For the CDR3, the DNA is TGTGCCATCAGTGAGTGCAGGACAGGGTTACATCTGGCCAAAAACATTCAGTACTTC.